These 5 T cell receptor beta chains share one sample of origin, sequenced in a study of T cell changes during pregnancy in multiple sclerosis. Generated by immunoSEQ multiplex PCR, the TCRdb table keeps only in-frame clones and is missing some. The sample includes tens of thousands of clones, 85% to 95% of them seen just once. Sample: CD4+ T cells from peripheral blood mononuclear cells, taken in the second trimester of pregnancy. All receptors come from a female donor with multiple sclerosis, enrolled in a pregnancy study.

This chain joins TRBV19 and TRBJ2-6; perhaps TRBD1 as D (6 bases). CDR1 and CDR2 (germline): LNHDA, SQIVND (reference sequence). This CDR3 is 15 amino acids long. V was trimmed by 5 bases and J by 2 bases, leaving 10 bases between them. CDR3 sequence reads: CASSPQGPGANVLTF. CDR3 in DNA: TGTGCCAGTAGTCCTCAGGGGCCTGGGGCCAACGTCCTGACTTTC.

The chain recombines TRBV7-9 with TRBJ2-1; D may be TRBD2 (6 bases). CDR1 is SEHNR, CDR2 FQNEAQ, per germline (reference sequence). The CDR3 is 15 amino acids. The V gene lost 1 base and the J gene lost 5 bases, with 12 bases spanning the gap. CDR3 sequence reads: CASSLDGRKDNEQFF. The CDR3 DNA follows: TGTGCCAGCAGCTTAGACGGGAGAAAAGACAATGAGCAGTTCTTC. The full variable domain, with the rest looked up from reference TRBV7-9 and TRBJ2-1, is DTGVSQNPRHKITKRGQNVTFRCDPISEHNRLYWYRQTLGQGPEFLTYFQNEAQLEKSRLLSDRFSAERPKGSFSTLEIQRTEQGDSAMYLCASSLDGRKDNEQFFGPGTRLTVL.

This clone was seen once. The chain links TRBV28 to TRBJ1-5; unclear D gene. V lost 4 bases to trimming and J lost 7 bases, with 8 bases between them. Germline CDR1 reads MDHEN; CDR2 reads SYDVKM. The CDR3 runs to 12 residues. The CDR3 nucleotides are TGTGCCAGCAGTTCGGCGGGGCAGCCCCAGCATTTT. Translating gives CASSSAGQPQHF. Complete variable domain (other parts from reference TRBV28 and TRBJ1-5): DVKVTQSSRYLVKRTGEKVFLECVQDMDHENMFWYRQDPGLGLRLIYFSYDVKMKEKGDIPEGYSVSREKKERFSLILESASTNQTSMYLCASSSAGQPQHFGDGTRLSIL.

V is TRBV5-5 and J is TRBJ2-1, with 11 bases fitting TRBD2. The CDR3 loop spans 12 amino acids. In germline, CDR1 is SGHKS, CDR2 YYEKEE (reference sequence). The V segment lost 3 bases and the J segment 11 bases; nucleotides outside the gene matches: 1. The CDR3 DNA reads TGTGCCAGCAGCTCGACTAGCGGGAAGCAGTTCTTC. This sequence encodes CASSSTSGKQFF.

Here the CDR3 reads CASSLYRGRGGELFF. CDR3 coding DNA: TGTGCCAGCAGCTTGTACAGGGGGCGAGGCGGGGAGCTGTTTTTT. This sequence joins TRBV5-6 and TRBJ2-2; 9 bases are a match to TRBD1. The CDR3 covers 15 residues. The ends lost 1 base at V and 7 bases at J; junction bases unmatched: 5. Germline CDR1 and CDR2: SGHDT and YYEEEE. Using reference TRBV5-6 and TRBJ2-2 for the parts outside the CDR3, the full variable domain is DAGVTQSPTHLIKTRGQQVTLRCSPKSGHDTVSWYQQALGQGPQFIFQYYEEEERQRGNFPDRFSGHQFPNYSSELNVNALLLGDSALYLCASSLYRGRGGELFFGEGSRLTVL.